Following are 25 T cell receptor beta chains from one sample sequenced in a study of identical twins. TCRdb re-called the 5' RACE reads through MiXCR, storing one row per CDR3 protein. The sample contains 350,000 to 400,000 distinct CDR3 sequences, approximately 8.7% of which appear only once. Sequenced: naive T cells sorted from blood. The receptors shown here come from a woman aged 45-65 years in good health.

The J gene is TRBJ1-2, the V gene TRBV6-5; TRBD1 agrees at 9 bases. After removal of 5 bases from V and 8 bases from J, the junction contained 9 bases not matched to a gene. Germline CDR1 is MNHEY and CDR2 is SVGAGI. This CDR3 is 14 amino acids long. CDR3 sequence reads: CASSRDRAYGGYTF. The CDR3 DNA reads TGTGCCAGCAGTAGGGACAGGGCATATGGGGGCTACACCTTC.

This clonotype was seen many times. V gene TRBV12-3 or TRBV12-4 combines with J gene TRBJ2-2; TRBD1 is a possible D gene (6 bases). The CDR3 sequence is 15 residues long. Between the trimmed V and J ends, which lost 0 bases and 2 bases, there was a span of 7 bases. CDR3 sequence reads: CASSLAGTNTGELFF. Here the CDR3 DNA reads TGTGCCAGCAGTTTAGCGGGGACAAACACCGGGGAGCTGTTTTTT.

This clonotype was seen more than once but under ten times. V usage is TRBV29-1 and J usage is TRBJ1-1; D uncertain. The CDR3 runs to 12 residues. Trimming took off 3 bases at V and 4 bases at J, with 9 bases between the two ends. Germline CDR1 reads SQVTM; CDR2 reads ANQGSEA. Written as DNA, the CDR3 is TGCAGCGTTGACAGAGCGGGCACTGAAGCTTTCTTT. Its translation is CSVDRAGTEAFF.

This clonotype turned up a few times. The rearrangement uses TRBV7-8 and TRBJ2-2; TRBD2 matches 10 bases. Germline V gene lookup returns CDR1 SGHVS and CDR2 FQNEAQ. The V and J ends lost 1 base and 4 bases, in that order; junction bases with no gene match: 6. CDR3 length equals 17 residues. The CDR3 spells CASSLGEAGGPTGELFF. DNA of the CDR3: TGTGCCAGCAGCTTAGGGGAAGCGGGAGGGCCCACCGGGGAGCTGTTTTTT.

V is TRBV12-3 or TRBV12-4 and J is TRBJ2-3; 7 bases align to TRBD2. The CDR3 is made up of 15 amino acids. J was trimmed by 2 bases and V by 4 bases; bases with no gene match: 6. CDR3 DNA: TGTGCCAGCAGTTCCGGCCGGGGGGTCACAGATACGCAGTATTTT. It translates to CASSSGRGVTDTQYF.

This clonotype was counted ten times or more. The genes are TRBV5-1 and TRBJ2-1, with a weak D call TRBD2 (5 bases). Trimming stripped 4 bases from V and 10 bases from J, with 12 bases between. In germline, CDR1 is SGHRS, CDR2 YFSETQ. CDR3 length: 12 residues. In nucleotides, the CDR3 is TGCGCCAGCAGCGACGGAGGACGGGAGCAGTTCTTC. Translating gives CASSDGGREQFF.

This clonotype was recorded at least ten times. The chain links TRBV6-2 or TRBV6-3 to TRBJ1-5, with 10 bases fitting TRBD1. V shed 5 bases, J shed 4 bases, and the junction held 8 bases outside the gene matches. The CDR3 consists of 16 residues. Germline CDR1 and CDR2: MNHEY and SVGEGT. CDR3 amino acids: CASSEAGTGANQPQHF. CDR3 nucleotide sequence: TGTGCCAGCAGTGAAGCCGGGACAGGGGCAAATCAGCCCCAGCATTTT.

As to this clonotype: This may be a read error, as it is one base from a much larger clone. The chain has TRBV5-6 and TRBJ1-1; possible D gene TRBD1, 5 bases. CDR1 and CDR2 (germline): SGHDT, YYEEEE. This CDR3 contains 11 residues. V lost 7 bases and J lost 6, with 10 bases in between. The DNA of the CDR3 is TGTGCCAGCTTAAGGGGCCCTGAAGCTTTCTTT. It translates to CASLRGPEAFF.

This chain connects TRBV12-5 to TRBJ2-1; possible D gene TRBD1, 6 bases. CDR3 length: 14 residues. Per germline, CDR1 LGHNT and CDR2 FRNRAP. The V and J ends lost 9 bases and 0 bases respectively, with 12 bases between them. The CDR3 loop is CASNRDTSYNEQFF. The CDR3 DNA is TGTGCTAGCAACCGGGACACCTCCTACAATGAGCAGTTCTTC.

This clonotype was picked up a small number of times. The chain couples TRBV20-1 to TRBJ2-5; tentatively, D is TRBD1 (6 bases). Trimming shortened V by 4 bases and J by 5 bases, and 14 bases separated the two germline ends. The CDR3 has 13 amino acids. CDR1 and CDR2 (germline): DFQATT, SNEGSKA (reference sequence). The CDR3 DNA reads as TGCAGTGCTAATAAACAGGGAGTTGAGACCCAGTACTTC. This codes for CSANKQGVETQYF.

This clonotype was recorded at least ten times. V is TRBV29-1 and J is TRBJ2-3; D unclear. V was clipped by 7 bases and J by 9 bases, with 20 bases between them. This CDR3 is built from 13 residues. CDR1 SQVTM and CDR2 ANQGSEA come from the germline V gene. The CDR3 DNA sequence: TGCAGCGGCACCCGACCCCCCGGCGAGACGCAGTATTTT. The encoded protein is CSGTRPPGETQYF.

V and J are TRBV4-1 and TRBJ2-7, with D hard to call. The V end lost 1 base, the J end lost 4 bases, and 11 bases lay between the germline ends. Germline-derived CDR1 and CDR2 are MGHRA and YSYEKL. This CDR3 has 14 residues. CDR3 DNA: TGCGCCAGCAGCCAAGGGGGTCTGCGTTACGAGCAGTACGTC. This translates into CASSQGGLRYEQYV.

This sequence joins TRBV11-2 and TRBJ2-2; TRBD1 or TRBD2 may be the D gene (5 bases each). The CDR3 covers 15 residues. Germline loops: CDR1 SGHAT, CDR2 FQNNGV. V lost 2 bases and J lost 6, with 13 bases in between. DNA for the CDR3: TGTGCCAGCAGCTTATGGACTGTCAGGGCCGGGGAGCTGTTTTTT. This codes for CASSLWTVRAGELFF.

The chain combines TRBV25-1 with TRBJ2-7; 13 bases match TRBD2. Germline CDR1 reads MGHDK; CDR2 reads SYGVNS. The V and J ends lost 6 bases and 4 bases, in that order; junction bases with no gene match: 0. The CDR3 spans 13 residues. For the CDR3, the DNA is TGTGCCAGCAGGGGACTAGCGGGATACGAGCAGTACTTC. This gives the protein CASRGLAGYEQYF.

The chain employs TRBV12-3 or TRBV12-4 and TRBJ2-7, with D perhaps matching TRBD1 or TRBD2 (5 bases each). The length of the CDR3 is 14 residues. The V gene lost 5 bases and the J gene lost 3 bases, with 14 bases spanning the gap. CDR3 sequence reads: CASSGSGTNYEQYF. The CDR3 region has the DNA TGTGCCAGCAGTGGTTCCGGGACCAACTACGAGCAGTACTTC.

This clonotype appeared many times. The V gene is TRBV28, the J gene TRBJ2-1; 8 bases line up with TRBD2. The CDR3 sequence is 14 residues long. Germline V CDR1 and CDR2: MDHEN, SYDVKM. Trimming removed 2 bases from V and 6 bases from J; junction bases left unmatched: 3. CDR3 in amino acids: CASSLTGGGNEQFF. DNA of the CDR3: TGTGCCAGCAGTTTAACCGGGGGGGGCAATGAGCAGTTCTTC.

DNA for the CDR3: TGTGCCAGCAGCGCTAGAGGGTGGAAGCGGGAGATTAATGAGCAGTTCTTC. Encoded protein: CASSARGWKREINEQFF. The rearrangement uses TRBV11-3 and TRBJ2-1, with 8 bases identical to TRBD2. V dropped 5 bases and J dropped 7; count of bases not matched to a gene: 16. The CDR3 is made up of 17 amino acids. Germline assignment: CDR1 SGHNT and CDR2 YENEEA.

The chain uses TRBV5-1 and TRBJ2-1; D is perhaps TRBD1 or TRBD2 (5 bases each). CDR1 is SGHRS and CDR2 is YFSETQ in the germline V gene. The CDR3 totals 13 residues. Trimming shortened V by 7 bases and J by 8 bases, and 16 bases separated the two germline ends. In DNA, the CDR3 is TGCGCCAGCGGGGACGGGACCATCGATGAGCAGTTCTTC. The encoded protein is CASGDGTIDEQFF.

This clonotype showed up just a few times. The chain combines TRBV7-9 with TRBJ1-1, with D possibly TRBD1 on 5 matching bases. The V end lost 2 bases, the J end lost 4 bases, and 8 bases lay between the germline ends. This CDR3 is 13 amino acids long. Germline-derived CDR1 and CDR2 are SEHNR and FQNEAQ (reference sequence). CDR3 protein: CASSLPGATEAFF. The CDR3 DNA sequence: TGTGCCAGCAGCTTACCTGGGGCCACTGAAGCTTTCTTT.

Ten or more counts support this clonotype. Here the CDR3 DNA reads TGTGCCAGCAGTTTACGGTCTAACTATGGCTACACCTTC. As protein: CASSLRSNYGYTF. The chain carries TRBV12-3 or TRBV12-4 and TRBJ1-2; no firm D call. V gave up 2 bases and J gave up 0 bases, with 4 bases separating them. This CDR3 region has 13 residues.

In its sample, this clonotype was seen a few times. The chain couples TRBV12-3 or TRBV12-4 to TRBJ1-5, with 7 bases lining up with TRBD1. CDR3 size: 14 residues. V lost 5 bases, J lost 6 bases, and 7 bases stayed unmatched. CDR3 protein: CASSRDSSSQPQHF. The DNA of the CDR3 is TGTGCCAGCAGTCGGGACAGTTCAAGTCAGCCCCAGCATTTT.

The rearrangement joins TRBV20-1 to TRBJ1-3; D possibly corresponds to TRBD1 (5 bases). CDR3 length: 14 amino acids. V lost 1 base and J 8 bases, leaving 15 bases between the germline ends. Germline CDR1 DFQATT, CDR2 SNEGSKA (reference sequence). For the CDR3, the DNA is TGCAGTGCTAGAGCGCCCCCAGGGAGAGACACCATATATTTT. This translates into CSARAPPGRDTIYF.

V usage is TRBV20-1 and J usage is TRBJ2-1; D remains unclear. This CDR3 has 13 amino acids. The ends were cut back, 6 bases at V and 2 bases at J, with 11 bases in the middle. The germline V gene has CDR1 DFQATT and CDR2 SNEGSKA (reference sequence). CDR3 coding DNA: TGCAGTGCGTCGAAGGGTGCCTACAATGAGCAGTTCTTC. Its protein is CSASKGAYNEQFF.

The chain joins TRBV20-1 to TRBJ2-5; D might be TRBD1 or TRBD2, each matching 5 bases. V dropped 3 bases and J dropped 5 bases, with 22 bases sitting between them. The CDR3 has 16 amino acids. Germline lookup yields CDR1 DFQATT and CDR2 SNEGSKA (reference sequence). The CDR3, as DNA: TGCAGTGCTAGCCTACTCCGGGGCCCGAGGCCGGAGACCCAGTACTTC. It encodes CSASLLRGPRPETQYF.

The sample holds many counts of this clonotype. The chain couples TRBV18 to TRBJ1-1, with 12 bases that match TRBD1. J lost 5 bases, V lost 3 bases, and 10 bases had no gene match. The CDR3 extends over 17 amino acids. Germline V gives CDR1 KGHSH, CDR2 LQKENI. Written as DNA, the CDR3 is TGTGCCAGCTCACCTTACGGGACAGGGGGCTTGGGGACTGAAGCTTTCTTT. Translating it yields CASSPYGTGGLGTEAFF. Full variable domain (rest looked up from reference TRBV18 and TRBJ1-1): NAGVMQNPRHLVRRRGQEARLRCSPMKGHSHVYWYRQLPEEGLKFMVYLQKENIIDESGMPKERFSAEFPKEGPSILRIQQVVRGDSAAYFCASSPYGTGGLGTEAFFGQGTRLTVV.